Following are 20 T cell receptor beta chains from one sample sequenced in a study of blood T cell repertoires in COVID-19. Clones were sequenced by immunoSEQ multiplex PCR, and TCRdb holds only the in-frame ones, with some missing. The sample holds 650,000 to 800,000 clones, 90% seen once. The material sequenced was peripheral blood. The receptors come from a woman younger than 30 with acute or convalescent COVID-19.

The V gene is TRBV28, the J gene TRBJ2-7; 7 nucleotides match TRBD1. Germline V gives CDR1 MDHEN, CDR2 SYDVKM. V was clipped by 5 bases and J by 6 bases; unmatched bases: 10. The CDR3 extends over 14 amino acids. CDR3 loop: CASSQDRRGSEQYF. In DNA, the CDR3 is TGTGCCAGCAGTCAGGACAGGCGTGGGAGCGAGCAGTACTTC.

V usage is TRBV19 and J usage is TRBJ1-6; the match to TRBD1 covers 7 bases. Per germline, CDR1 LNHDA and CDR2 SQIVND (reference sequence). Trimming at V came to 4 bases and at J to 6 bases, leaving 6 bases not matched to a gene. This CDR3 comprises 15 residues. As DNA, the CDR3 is TGTGCCAGTAGTAGCTGGGACAGCTCTAATTCACCCCTCCACTTT. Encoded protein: CASSSWDSSNSPLHF.

DNA for the CDR3: TGTGCCAGCTCACCAATGCGAGGGCAACAAGCCACTGAAGCTTTCTTT. It codes for CASSPMRGQQATEAFF. V gene TRBV18 combines with J gene TRBJ1-1; D is undetermined. Germline lookup yields CDR1 KGHSH and CDR2 LQKENI. The V gene lost 2 bases and the J gene lost 4 bases, with 17 bases spanning the gap. There are 16 residues in the CDR3. Based on the CDR3 plus reference TRBV18 and TRBJ1-1, the full variable domain is NAGVMQNPRHLVRRRGQEARLRCSPMKGHSHVYWYRQLPEEGLKFMVYLQKENIIDESGMPKERFSAEFPKEGPSILRIQQVVRGDSAAYFCASSPMRGQQATEAFFGQGTRLTVV.

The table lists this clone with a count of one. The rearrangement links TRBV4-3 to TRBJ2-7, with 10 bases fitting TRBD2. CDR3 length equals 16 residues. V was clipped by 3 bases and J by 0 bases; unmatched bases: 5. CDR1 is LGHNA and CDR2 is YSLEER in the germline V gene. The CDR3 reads CASSHELAGSSYEQYF. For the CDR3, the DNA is TGCGCCAGCAGCCATGAACTAGCGGGGAGCTCCTACGAGCAGTACTTC.

The CDR3 DNA is TGTGCCAGCAGGAGAGGTTCGGGCTACACCTTC. Protein sequence: CASRRGSGYTF. This chain connects TRBV5-8 to TRBJ1-2; D is unresolved. Trimming pared 5 bases from V and 8 bases from J, leaving 10 bases between. In germline, CDR1 is SGHTS, CDR2 YDEGEE. CDR3 length: 11 residues.

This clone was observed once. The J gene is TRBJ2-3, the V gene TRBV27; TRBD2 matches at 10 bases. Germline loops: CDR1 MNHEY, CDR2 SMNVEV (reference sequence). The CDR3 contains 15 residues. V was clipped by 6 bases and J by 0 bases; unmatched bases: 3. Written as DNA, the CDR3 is TGTGCCAGCAGAAGGACTAGCGGAAGCACAGATACGCAGTATTTT. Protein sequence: CASRRTSGSTDTQYF.

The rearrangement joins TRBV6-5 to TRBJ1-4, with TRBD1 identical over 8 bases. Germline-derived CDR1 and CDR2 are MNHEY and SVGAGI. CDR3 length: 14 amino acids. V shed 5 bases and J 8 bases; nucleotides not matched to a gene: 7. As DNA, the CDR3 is TGTGCCAGCAGTCGGGACAGGTTTGGGGAAAAACTGTTTTTT. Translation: CASSRDRFGEKLFF.

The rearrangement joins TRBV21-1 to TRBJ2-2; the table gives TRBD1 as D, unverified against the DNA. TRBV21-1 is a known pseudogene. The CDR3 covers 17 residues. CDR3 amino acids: CASSKDDRRISAGELFF. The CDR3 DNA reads TGTGCCAGCAGCAAAGATGACAGGCGCATCTCCGCCGGGGAGCTGTTTTTT.

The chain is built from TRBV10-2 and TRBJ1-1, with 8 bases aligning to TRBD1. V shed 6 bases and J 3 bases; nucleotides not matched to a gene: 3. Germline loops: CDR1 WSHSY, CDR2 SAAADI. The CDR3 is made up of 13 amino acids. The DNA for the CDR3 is TGCGCCAGCAGGGACAGGGAGGACACTGAAGCTTTCTTT. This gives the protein CASRDREDTEAFF.

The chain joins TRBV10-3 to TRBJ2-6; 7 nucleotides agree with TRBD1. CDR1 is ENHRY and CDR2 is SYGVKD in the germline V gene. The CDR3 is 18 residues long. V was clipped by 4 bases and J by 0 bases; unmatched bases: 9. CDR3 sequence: CAISGTRDSLSGANVLTF. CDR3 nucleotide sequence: TGTGCCATCAGTGGGACTCGGGACAGCCTCTCTGGGGCCAACGTCCTGACTTTC.

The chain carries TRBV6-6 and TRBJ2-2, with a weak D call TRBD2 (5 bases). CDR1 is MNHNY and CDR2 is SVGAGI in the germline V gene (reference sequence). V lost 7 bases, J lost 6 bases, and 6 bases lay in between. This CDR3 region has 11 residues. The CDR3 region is CASKGAGELFF. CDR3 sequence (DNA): TGTGCCAGCAAGGGAGCCGGGGAGCTGTTTTTT.

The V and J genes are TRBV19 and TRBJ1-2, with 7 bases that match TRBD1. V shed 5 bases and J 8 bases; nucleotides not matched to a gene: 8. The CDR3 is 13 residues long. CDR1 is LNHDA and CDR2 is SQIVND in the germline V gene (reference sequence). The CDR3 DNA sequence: TGTGCCAGTAGTCCCGGGACAGCGGAAGGCTACACCTTC. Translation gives CASSPGTAEGYTF.

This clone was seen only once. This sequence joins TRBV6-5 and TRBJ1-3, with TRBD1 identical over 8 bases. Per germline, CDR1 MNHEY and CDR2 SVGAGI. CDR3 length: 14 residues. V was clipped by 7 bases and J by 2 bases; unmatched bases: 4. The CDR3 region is CASTGTGTGNTIYF. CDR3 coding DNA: TGTGCCAGCACCGGGACAGGAACTGGAAACACCATATATTTT.

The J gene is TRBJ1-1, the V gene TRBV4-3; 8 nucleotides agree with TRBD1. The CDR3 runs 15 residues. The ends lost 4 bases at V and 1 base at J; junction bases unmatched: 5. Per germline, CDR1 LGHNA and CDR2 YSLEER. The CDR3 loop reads CASSRGQGGNTEAFF. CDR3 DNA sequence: TGCGCCAGCAGCCGCGGACAGGGCGGGAACACTGAAGCTTTCTTT.

CDR3 protein: CASSPNRGNTEAFF. CDR3 nucleotides: TGTGCCAGCAGCCCAAACAGGGGGAACACTGAAGCTTTCTTT. The rearrangement links TRBV7-3 to TRBJ1-1; 7 nucleotides agree with TRBD1. The CDR3 contains 14 residues. CDR1 is SGHTA, CDR2 FQGTGA, per germline. V gave up 5 bases and J gave up 1 base; unmatched junction bases: 4.

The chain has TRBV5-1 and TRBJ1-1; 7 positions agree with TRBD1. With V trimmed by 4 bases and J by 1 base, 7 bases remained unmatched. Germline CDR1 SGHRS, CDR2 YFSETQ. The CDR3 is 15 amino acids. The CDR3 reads CASSPQGISNTEAFF. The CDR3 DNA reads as TGCGCCAGCAGCCCACAGGGGATATCGAACACTGAAGCTTTCTTT.

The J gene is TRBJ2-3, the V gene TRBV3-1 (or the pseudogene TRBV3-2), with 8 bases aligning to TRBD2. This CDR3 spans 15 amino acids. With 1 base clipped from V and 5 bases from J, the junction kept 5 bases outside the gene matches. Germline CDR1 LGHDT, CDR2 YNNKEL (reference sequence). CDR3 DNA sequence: TGTGCCAGCAGCCAAGGACTTCTAGCGGGAGATACGCAGTATTTT. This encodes CASSQGLLAGDTQYF.

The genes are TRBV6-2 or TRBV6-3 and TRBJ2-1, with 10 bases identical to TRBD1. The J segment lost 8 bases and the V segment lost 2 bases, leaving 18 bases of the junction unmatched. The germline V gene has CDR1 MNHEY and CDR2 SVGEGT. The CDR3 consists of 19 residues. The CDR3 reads CASSYPPRGTGTGVHEQFF. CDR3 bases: TGTGCCAGCAGTTACCCCCCGCGGGGAACCGGGACAGGGGTTCATGAGCAGTTCTTC.

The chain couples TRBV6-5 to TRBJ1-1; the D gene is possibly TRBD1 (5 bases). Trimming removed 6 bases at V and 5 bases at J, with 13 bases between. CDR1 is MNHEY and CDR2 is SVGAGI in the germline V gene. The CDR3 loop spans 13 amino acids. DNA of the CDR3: TGTGCCAGCAGGGGACTTGGCTGGACTGAAGCTTTCTTT. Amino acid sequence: CASRGLGWTEAFF.

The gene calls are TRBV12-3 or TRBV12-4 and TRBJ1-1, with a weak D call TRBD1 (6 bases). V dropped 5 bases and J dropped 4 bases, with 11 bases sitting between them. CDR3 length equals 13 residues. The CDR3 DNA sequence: TGTGCCAGCAGTATAGGGGGGCCCACTGAAGCTTTCTTT. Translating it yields CASSIGGPTEAFF.